The 27 T cell receptor beta chains below all came from one sample that was sequenced in a study of cytomegalovirus exposure and HLA in healthy donors. The PCR employed 60 Vbeta primers together with 13 Jbeta primers. TCRdb's copy holds only in-frame clones and misses some; the assay was immunoSEQ multiplex PCR. With some 130,000 clones in the sample, the ten largest clones hold less than 2%. Sequenced material: PBMCs. These TCRs come from a young man in good health and CMV-seronegative.

V is TRBV4-3 and J is TRBJ2-1, with 8 nucleotides matching TRBD1. V trimming: 5 bases; J trimming: 8 bases; junction bases outside the gene matches: 2. Germline CDR1 is LGHNA and CDR2 is YSLEER. The CDR3 consists of 12 residues. The CDR3 protein is CASSKQGDEQFF. The CDR3 DNA is TGCGCCAGCAGCAAACAGGGGGATGAGCAGTTCTTC.

V usage is TRBV6-1 and J usage is TRBJ1-4; 7 bases line up with TRBD1. CDR3 length: 15 residues. The germline CDR1 and CDR2 sequences are MNHNS and SASEGT. V dropped 1 base and J dropped 7; count of bases not matched to a gene: 6. The DNA for the CDR3 is TGTGCCAGCAGTGAAGGACAGGGCGGGTTTGAAAAACTGTTTTTT. Translating gives CASSEGQGGFEKLFF.

The gene calls are TRBV28 and TRBJ2-7; no reliable D call. Trimming removed 4 bases at V and 3 bases at J, with 13 bases between. Looked up from germline, CDR1 is MDHEN and CDR2 is SYDVKM. The CDR3 extends over 14 amino acids. The CDR3 sequence: CASSYIPAGYEQYF. CDR3 sequence (DNA): TGTGCCAGCAGTTACATCCCGGCAGGCTACGAGCAGTACTTC.

The chain recombines TRBV9 with TRBJ2-5; D is possibly TRBD2 (6 bases). CDR3 length: 17 residues. Germline-derived CDR1 and CDR2 are SGDLS and YYNGEE. V lost 0 bases and J 2 bases, leaving 17 bases between the germline ends. This CDR3 is CASSVATVGGRQETQYF. CDR3 DNA sequence: TGTGCCAGCAGCGTAGCGACGGTTGGGGGGAGGCAAGAGACCCAGTACTTC.

The genes are TRBV11-3 and TRBJ2-2, with D possibly TRBD1 on 6 matching bases. Trimming took 5 bases from V and 2 from J, leaving 9 bases between them. This CDR3 comprises 14 residues. CDR1 is SGHNT, CDR2 YENEEA, per germline. CDR3 sequence reads: CASSPTGNTGELFF. The CDR3 region has the DNA TGTGCCAGCAGCCCGACAGGAAACACCGGGGAGCTGTTTTTT.

The CDR3 DNA reads TGTGCCAGTAGTATGCGCACCGGGGAGCTGTTTTTT. It translates to CASSMRTGELFF. This chain connects TRBV19 to TRBJ2-2; D unclear. Between the trimmed V and J ends, which lost 3 bases and 4 bases, there was a span of 3 bases. Germline-derived CDR1 and CDR2 are LNHDA and SQIVND (reference sequence). The CDR3 runs 12 residues.

The chain has TRBV29-1 and TRBJ2-5, with D perhaps matching TRBD1 (6 bases). The V and J ends lost 7 bases and 1 base respectively, with 13 bases between them. The CDR3 has 13 residues. Per the germline V gene, CDR1 is SQVTM and CDR2 is ANQGSEA. Here the CDR3 reads CSADGQIQETQYF. The CDR3 bases are TGCAGCGCTGACGGACAGATCCAAGAGACCCAGTACTTC.

This chain connects TRBV9 to TRBJ1-2; D unresolved. Germline V gene sequence: CDR1 SGDLS, CDR2 YYNGEE. Trimming stripped 4 bases from V and 5 bases from J, with 9 bases between. The length of the CDR3 is 12 residues. CDR3 in amino acids: CASSSDGYGYTF. Written as DNA, the CDR3 is TGTGCCAGCAGCTCAGACGGGTATGGCTACACCTTC. Variable domain in full (rest from reference TRBV9 and TRBJ1-2): DSGVTQTPKHLITATGQRVTLRCSPRSGDLSVYWYQQSLDQGLQFLIQYYNGEERAKGNILERFSAQQFPDLHSELNLSSLELGDSALYFCASSSDGYGYTFGSGTRLTVV.

The chain joins TRBV2 to TRBJ2-3, with D perhaps TRBD2 (6 bases). The germline V and J ends were trimmed by 6 bases and 1 base, with 11 bases remaining between them. The length of the CDR3 is 14 residues. Germline loops: CDR1 SNHLY, CDR2 FYNNEI. CDR3 DNA: TGTGCCAGCAGCCTTTCGGGGGGCACAGATACGCAGTATTTT. Amino acid sequence: CASSLSGGTDTQYF.

The V call is TRBV4-1, the J call TRBJ2-2; the D gene is possibly TRBD2 (6 bases). Looked up from germline, CDR1 is MGHRA and CDR2 is YSYEKL. V lost 6 bases to trimming and J lost 3 bases, with 11 bases between them. This CDR3 region has 14 residues. CDR3 DNA sequence: TGCGCCAGCAGGGGGAGGTCGGACACCGGGGAGCTGTTTTTT. Translation: CASRGRSDTGELFF.

V and J are TRBV7-2 and TRBJ2-1, with 8 bases lining up with TRBD2. CDR1 is SGHTA, CDR2 FQGNSA, per germline. CDR3 length: 16 amino acids. With V trimmed by 3 bases and J by 3 bases, 7 bases remained unmatched. The chain's CDR3 is CASSFQRGGRYNEQFF. As DNA, the CDR3 is TGTGCCAGCAGCTTTCAACGGGGGGGTCGCTACAATGAGCAGTTCTTC.

This chain connects TRBV11-2 to TRBJ2-3; D is possibly TRBD1 (5 bases). The CDR3 covers 15 residues. V lost 5 bases and J lost 0, with 12 bases in between. Germline V gene data show CDR1 as SGHAT and CDR2 as FQNNGV. The CDR3 DNA is TGTGCCAGCAGCGGTGACAGCATAAGCACAGATACGCAGTATTTT. This encodes CASSGDSISTDTQYF.

The rearrangement joins TRBV6-6 to TRBJ1-5; maybe TRBD1 (6 bases). The CDR3 has 13 residues. Germline lookup yields CDR1 MNHNY and CDR2 SVGAGI (reference sequence). The germline V and J ends were trimmed by 4 bases and 5 bases, with 9 bases remaining between them. The CDR3 DNA is TGTGCCAGCAGTTCACAGGGAGATCAGCCCCAGCATTTT. It codes for CASSSQGDQPQHF.

The chain links TRBV28 to TRBJ1-6; D might be TRBD1 (6 bases). Germline V gives CDR1 MDHEN, CDR2 SYDVKM. CDR3 length: 14 amino acids. V gave up 7 bases and J gave up 8 bases, with 15 bases separating them. The CDR3, as DNA: TGTGCCAGCACTTCAGGGGTAGGATATTCACCCCTCCACTTT. Translated, it gives CASTSGVGYSPLHF.

The chain is built from TRBV19 and TRBJ1-1; the D is unclear. V lost 2 bases to trimming and J lost 1 base, with 8 bases between them. From germline, CDR1 is LNHDA and CDR2 SQIVND (reference sequence). CDR3 length equals 14 residues. The CDR3: CASSISSTNTEAFF. As DNA, the CDR3 is TGTGCCAGTAGTATATCGAGTACGAACACTGAAGCTTTCTTT.

The chain couples TRBV28 to TRBJ2-5, with 7 bases fitting TRBD2. The length of the CDR3 is 14 residues. Germline V gene lookup returns CDR1 MDHEN and CDR2 SYDVKM. V shed 5 bases, J shed 5 bases, and the junction held 8 bases outside the gene matches. For the CDR3, the DNA is TGTGCCAGCAGTAGCGGGGCGGTCCCGGAGACCCAGTACTTC. It yields the protein CASSSGAVPETQYF.

This chain connects TRBV30 to TRBJ1-2; D may be TRBD1 (5 bases). This CDR3 has 11 amino acids. The ends were cut back, 8 bases at V and 4 bases at J, with 11 bases in the middle. CDR1 and CDR2 from the germline V gene are GTSNPN and SVGIG (reference sequence). The CDR3 loop reads CAGHLGYGYTF. The CDR3 nucleotides are TGTGCCGGACATTTAGGCTATGGCTACACCTTC. The full variable domain, with the rest looked up from reference TRBV30 and TRBJ1-2, is SQTIHQWPATLVQPVGSPLSLECTVEGTSNPNLYWYRQAAGRGLQLLFYSVGIGQISSEVPQNLSASRPQDRQFILSSKKLLLSDSGFYLCAGHLGYGYTFGSGTRLTVV.

The rearrangement links TRBV27 to TRBJ2-7, with D perhaps TRBD1 (5 bases). Looked up from germline, CDR1 is MNHEY and CDR2 is SMNVEV (reference sequence). The CDR3 contains 14 residues. The V end was cut by 5 bases, the J end by 5 bases, with 16 bases between. The CDR3 nucleotides read TGTGCCAGCAGTACGCCGGGCCGCAGGGACGAGCAGTACTTC. Translated: CASSTPGRRDEQYF.

The genes are TRBV5-1 and TRBJ2-5; 8 bases are shared with TRBD1. CDR1 SGHRS and CDR2 YFSETQ come from the germline V gene. This CDR3 has 16 amino acids. V shed 1 base and J 0 bases; nucleotides not matched to a gene: 5. The CDR3 coding sequence is TGCGCCAGCAGCTTGACCGACAGGGGATACCAAGAGACCCAGTACTTC. As protein: CASSLTDRGYQETQYF.

The chain joins TRBV28 to TRBJ2-6; a possible D gene is TRBD1 (6 bases). V shed 6 bases and J shed 1 base, with 19 bases lying between them. CDR1 and CDR2 from the germline V gene are MDHEN and SYDVKM. This CDR3 is 18 amino acids long. CDR3 loop: CASSPTGQSLSGANVLTF. CDR3 coding DNA: TGTGCCAGCAGCCCAACCGGACAGTCCCTGTCTGGGGCCAACGTCCTGACTTTC. Based on the CDR3 plus reference TRBV28 and TRBJ2-6, the full variable domain is DVKVTQSSRYLVKRTGEKVFLECVQDMDHENMFWYRQDPGLGLRLIYFSYDVKMKEKGDIPEGYSVSREKKERFSLILESASTNQTSMYLCASSPTGQSLSGANVLTFGAGSRLTVL.

The rearrangement links TRBV12-5 to TRBJ2-1; maybe TRBD2 (6 bases). There are 13 residues in the CDR3. Germline CDR1 is LGHNT and CDR2 is FRNRAP. The V and J ends lost 1 base and 10 bases respectively, with 11 bases between them. In nucleotides, the CDR3 is TGTGCTAGTGGTTTGGGGGAGGCCCGCGAGCAGTTCTTC. It yields the protein CASGLGEAREQFF.

The V call is TRBV10-3, the J call TRBJ1-5; 8 bases line up with TRBD1. CDR1 is ENHRY, CDR2 SYGVKD, per germline. The CDR3 has 16 residues. Trimming removed 4 bases from V and 2 bases from J; junction bases left unmatched: 7. The CDR3 here is CAISAKTGAGNQPQHF. The CDR3 DNA sequence: TGTGCCATCAGTGCAAAGACAGGGGCTGGCAATCAGCCCCAGCATTTT.

The CDR3 DNA sequence: TGTGCCAGCCATGGGGTTGCTAGCGGTGCCTACGAGCAGTACTTC. It specifies CASHGVASGAYEQYF. The chain couples TRBV27 to TRBJ2-7, with 7 bases fitting TRBD2. This CDR3 has 15 amino acids. The V gene's germline CDR1 is MNHEY and CDR2 SMNVEV (reference sequence). Germline trimming cut 8 bases from V and 2 bases from J; bases unmatched to any gene: 12.

This chain joins TRBV7-3 and TRBJ2-3; 10 positions match TRBD2. This CDR3 comprises 17 residues. V shed 5 bases and J 1 base; nucleotides not matched to a gene: 9. Germline assignment: CDR1 SGHTA and CDR2 FQGTGA. The CDR3 is CASSPGSGTSGTDTQYF. CDR3 nucleotide sequence: TGTGCCAGCAGCCCCGGAAGCGGGACTAGCGGCACAGATACGCAGTATTTT.

J is TRBJ1-6 and V is TRBV28; 7 bases map to TRBD1. After removal of 7 bases from V and 3 bases from J, the junction contained 15 bases not matched to a gene. Germline V gene data show CDR1 as MDHEN and CDR2 as SYDVKM. The CDR3 is 18 residues long. The CDR3 loop reads CASIEIIGTEGYNSPLHF. For the CDR3, the DNA is TGTGCCAGCATTGAAATAATCGGGACAGAAGGCTATAATTCACCCCTCCACTTT.

This chain joins TRBV11-3 and TRBJ2-7, with D maybe TRBD1 (5 bases). V was trimmed by 4 bases and J by 2 bases, leaving 21 bases between them. This CDR3 region has 17 residues. From germline, CDR1 is SGHNT and CDR2 YENEEA. The CDR3 DNA is TGTGCCAGCAGCTCAAAACGGGCAGGAAGGGGAACCTACGAGCAGTACTTC. Encoded protein: CASSSKRAGRGTYEQYF.

The chain couples TRBV7-2 to TRBJ1-4; no reliable D call. Trimming cost V 8 bases and J 2 bases, with 9 bases left between them. The germline V gene encodes CDR1 SGHTA and CDR2 FQGNSA. The CDR3 runs 13 residues. The CDR3 bases are TGTGCCAGCGGGGAGGGTACTAATGAAAAACTGTTTTTT. Residues: CASGEGTNEKLFF.